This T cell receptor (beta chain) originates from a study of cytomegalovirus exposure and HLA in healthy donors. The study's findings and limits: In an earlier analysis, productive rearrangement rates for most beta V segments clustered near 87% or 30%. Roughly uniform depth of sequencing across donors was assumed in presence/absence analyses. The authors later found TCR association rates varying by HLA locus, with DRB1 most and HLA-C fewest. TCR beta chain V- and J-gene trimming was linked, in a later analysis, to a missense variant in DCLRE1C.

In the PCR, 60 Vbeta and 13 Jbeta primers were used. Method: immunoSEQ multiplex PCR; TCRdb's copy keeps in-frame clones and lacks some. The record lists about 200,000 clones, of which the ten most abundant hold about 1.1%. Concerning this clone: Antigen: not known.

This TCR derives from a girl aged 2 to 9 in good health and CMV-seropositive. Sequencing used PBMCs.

In DNA form, the CDR3 reads TGCGCCAGCAGCCTCCGGACTAGCGGCAGCTCCTACGAGCAGTACTTC. Amino acid sequence: CASSLRTSGSSYEQYF. The chain links TRBV5-1 to TRBJ2-7; TRBD2 matches 10 bases. CDR1 is SGHRS and CDR2 is YFSETQ in the germline V gene. V trimming: 4 bases; J trimming: 0 bases; junction bases outside the gene matches: 7. The CDR3 totals 16 residues.